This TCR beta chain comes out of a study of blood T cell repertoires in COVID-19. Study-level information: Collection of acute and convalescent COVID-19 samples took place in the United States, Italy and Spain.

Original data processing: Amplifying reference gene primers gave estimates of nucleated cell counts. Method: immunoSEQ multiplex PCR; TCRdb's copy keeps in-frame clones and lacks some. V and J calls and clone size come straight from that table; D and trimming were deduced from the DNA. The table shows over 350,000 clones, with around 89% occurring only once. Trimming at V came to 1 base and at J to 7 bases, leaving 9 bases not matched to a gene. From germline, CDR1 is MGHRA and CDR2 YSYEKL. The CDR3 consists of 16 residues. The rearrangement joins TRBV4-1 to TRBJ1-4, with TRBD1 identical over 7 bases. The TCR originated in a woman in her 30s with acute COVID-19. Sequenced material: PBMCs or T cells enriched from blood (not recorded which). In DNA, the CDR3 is TGCGCCAGCAGCCAAGCCATGACAGGGTCTCCTGAAAAACTGTTTTTT. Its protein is CASSQAMTGSPEKLFF.